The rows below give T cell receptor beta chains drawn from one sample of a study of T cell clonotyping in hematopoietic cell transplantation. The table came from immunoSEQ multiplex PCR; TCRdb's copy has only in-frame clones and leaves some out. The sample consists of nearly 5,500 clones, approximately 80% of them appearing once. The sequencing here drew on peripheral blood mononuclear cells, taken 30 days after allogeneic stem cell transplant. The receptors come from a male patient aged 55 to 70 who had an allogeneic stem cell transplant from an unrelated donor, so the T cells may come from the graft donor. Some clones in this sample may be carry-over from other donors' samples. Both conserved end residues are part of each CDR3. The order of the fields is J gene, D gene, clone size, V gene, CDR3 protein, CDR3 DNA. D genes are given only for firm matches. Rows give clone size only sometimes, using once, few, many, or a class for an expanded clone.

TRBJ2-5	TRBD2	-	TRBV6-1	CASRTSGGSQETQYF	TGTGCCAGCAGGACTAGCGGGGGATCCCAAGAGACCCAGTACTTC
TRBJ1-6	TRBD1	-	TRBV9	CASSVDPGGNSPLHF	TGTGCCAGCAGCGTAGATCCAGGGGGGAATTCACCCCTCCACTTT
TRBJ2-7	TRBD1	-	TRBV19	CASSTRTGVSWEQYF	TGTGCCAGTAGTACCCGGACAGGGGTCTCCTGGGAGCAGTACTTC
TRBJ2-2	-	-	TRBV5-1	CASRDTSNTGELFF	TGCGCCAGCCGAGACACGTCGAACACCGGGGAGCTGTTTTTT
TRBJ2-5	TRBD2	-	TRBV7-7	CASSLAGTSQAETQYF	TGTGCTAGCAGCTTAGCAGGGACTAGCCAGGCAGAGACCCAGTACTTC
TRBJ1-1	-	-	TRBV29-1	CSGTRVLDTEAFF	TGCAGCGGGACCAGGGTCCTGGACACTGAAGCTTTCTTT
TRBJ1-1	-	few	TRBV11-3	CASSPRGQSEAFF	TGTGCCAGCAGCCCGCGGGGACAATCTGAAGCTTTCTTT
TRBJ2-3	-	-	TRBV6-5	CASSGLSTDTQYF	TGTGCCAGCAGCGGACTGAGCACAGATACGCAGTATTTT
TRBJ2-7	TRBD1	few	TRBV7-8	CASSDRDEQYF	TGTGCCAGCAGCGACAGGGACGAGCAGTACTTC
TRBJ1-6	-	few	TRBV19	CASSNQGSSYNSPLHF	TGTGCCAGTAGTAATCAGGGAAGCTCCTATAATTCACCCCTCCACTTT
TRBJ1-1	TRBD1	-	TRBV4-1	CASSYGQGTEAFF	TGCGCCAGCAGTTATGGACAGGGCACTGAAGCTTTCTTT
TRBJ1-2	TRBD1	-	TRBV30	CAWRGGTGAGGYTF	TGTGCCTGGAGGGGGGGCACAGGGGCTGGAGGCTACACCTTC
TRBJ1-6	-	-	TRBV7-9	CASSLSGLWGSPLHF	TGTGCCAGCAGCTTATCCGGCCTTTGGGGTTCACCCCTCCACTTT
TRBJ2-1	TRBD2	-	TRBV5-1	CASSFLADSYNEQFF	TGCGCCAGCAGCTTCCTAGCGGACTCCTACAATGAGCAGTTCTTC
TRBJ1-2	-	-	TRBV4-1	CASSQGRGVYGYTF	TGCGCCAGCAGCCAAGGTAGAGGGGTCTATGGCTACACCTTC
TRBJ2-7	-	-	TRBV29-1	CSVELRHGSYEQYF	TGCAGCGTTGAACTGAGGCACGGCTCCTACGAGCAGTACTTC
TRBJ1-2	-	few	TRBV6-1	CASSDTITAGGYTF	TGTGCCAGCTCGGACACAATCACGGCGGGCGGCTACACCTTC
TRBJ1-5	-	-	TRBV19	CASSIDSRGWQPQHF	TGTGCCAGTAGTATAGATAGTAGGGGTTGGCAGCCCCAGCATTTT
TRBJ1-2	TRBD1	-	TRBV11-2	CASSLTGDDYGYTF	TGTGCCAGCAGCTTGACAGGGGACGACTATGGCTACACCTTC
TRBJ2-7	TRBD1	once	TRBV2	CAGTGEAYEQYF	TGTGCCGGTACAGGGGAAGCCTACGAGCAGTACTTC
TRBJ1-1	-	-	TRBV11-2	CASSLVGSGAFF	TGTGCCAGCAGCTTAGTAGGCAGTGGAGCTTTCTTT
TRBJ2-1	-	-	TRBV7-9	CASSLGGFGNEQFF	TGTGCCAGCAGCTTGGGAGGATTTGGGAATGAGCAGTTCTTC
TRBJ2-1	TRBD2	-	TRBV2	CASSGTSGGENEQFF	TGTGCCAGCAGTGGGACTAGCGGGGGGGAAAATGAGCAGTTCTTC
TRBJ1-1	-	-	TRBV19	CASSMLGGLVTEAFF	TGTGCCAGTAGTATGTTGGGAGGGCTGGTCACTGAAGCTTTCTTT
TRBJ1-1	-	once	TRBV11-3	CASSSRGDEAFF	TGTGCCAGCAGCTCGAGGGGAGATGAAGCTTTCTTT
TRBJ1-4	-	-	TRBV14	CASSQNPANEKLFF	TGTGCCAGCAGCCAAAATCCCGCTAATGAAAAACTGTTTTTT
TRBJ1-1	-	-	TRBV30	CAWSVQALNTEAFF	TGTGCCTGGAGTGTACAGGCCTTGAACACTGAAGCTTTCTTT
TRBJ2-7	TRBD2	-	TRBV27	CASSWGGAYEQYF	TGTGCCAGCAGTTGGGGGGGGGCCTACGAGCAGTACTTC
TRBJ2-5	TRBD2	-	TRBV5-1	CASSLTPGLAGGVTETQYF	TGCGCCAGCAGCTTGACTCCGGGACTAGCGGGAGGAGTTACGGAGACCCAGTACTTC
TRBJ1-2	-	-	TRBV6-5	CASSYGRGAEGYTF	TGTGCCAGCAGTTACGGCAGGGGAGCCGAGGGCTACACCTTC
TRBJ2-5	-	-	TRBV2	CASLRRRAGTETQYF	TGTGCCAGCCTTAGGCGCAGGGCGGGAACAGAGACCCAGTACTTC
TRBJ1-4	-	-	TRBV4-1	CASSPGGGLEKLFF	TGCGCCAGCAGCCCCGGGGGTGGACTGGAAAAACTGTTTTTT
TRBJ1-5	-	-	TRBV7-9	CASSPSRVNQPQHF	TGTGCCAGCAGCCCATCCAGGGTGAATCAGCCCCAGCATTTT
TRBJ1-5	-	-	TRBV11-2	CASSFGANQPQHF	TGTGCCAGCAGCTTCGGAGCTAATCAGCCCCAGCATTTT
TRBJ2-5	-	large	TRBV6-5	CASRPWDKETQYF	TGTGCCAGCAGGCCCTGGGACAAAGAGACCCAGTACTTC
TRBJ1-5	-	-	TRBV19	CASSNHWGMEPQHF	TGTGCCAGTAGTAACCACTGGGGAATGGAGCCCCAGCATTTT
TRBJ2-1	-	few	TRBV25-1	CASSSAPWGSYNEQFF	TGTGCCAGCAGTTCCGCCCCCTGGGGCTCCTACAATGAGCAGTTCTTC
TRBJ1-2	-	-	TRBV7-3	CASSPTTDSYGYTF	TGTGCCAGCAGCCCGACTACGGACAGCTATGGCTACACCTTC
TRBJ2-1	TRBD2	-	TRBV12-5	CASGLVGLAYEQFF	TGTGCTAGTGGTTTGGTAGGACTAGCGTATGAGCAGTTCTTC
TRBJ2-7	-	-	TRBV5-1	CASSVATGRAYEQYF	TGCGCCAGCAGCGTGGCTACAGGACGAGCCTACGAGCAGTACTTC
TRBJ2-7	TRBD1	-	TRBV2	CASKIRQGYEQYF	TGTGCCAGCAAAATCCGACAGGGCTACGAGCAGTACTTC
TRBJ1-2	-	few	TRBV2	CASSAENNYGYTF	TGTGCCAGCAGTGCGGAGAATAACTATGGCTACACCTTC
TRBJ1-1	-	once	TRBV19	CASSIQVGNTEAFF	TGTGCCAGTAGTATACAGGTGGGGAACACTGAAGCTTTCTTT
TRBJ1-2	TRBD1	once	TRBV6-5	CASSYSDRGHYGYTF	TGTGCCAGCAGTTACTCGGACAGGGGGCACTATGGCTACACCTTC
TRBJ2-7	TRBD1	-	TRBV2	CASKIGTGRNEQYF	TGTGCCAGCAAAATAGGGACAGGGAGGAACGAGCAGTACTTC
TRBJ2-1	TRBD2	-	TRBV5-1	CASSLEAGGPNDEQFF	TGCGCCAGCAGCTTGGAAGCGGGAGGGCCTAACGATGAGCAGTTCTTC
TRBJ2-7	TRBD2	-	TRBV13	CASTGGYSYEQYF	TGTGCCAGTACCGGGGGGTACTCCTACGAGCAGTACTTC
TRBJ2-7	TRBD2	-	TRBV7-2	CASSFLAGGYEQYF	TGTGCCAGCAGCTTCCTAGCGGGAGGCTACGAGCAGTACTTC
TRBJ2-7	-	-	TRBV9	CASSASFVRADEQYF	TGTGCCAGCAGCGCGAGTTTTGTGAGAGCGGACGAGCAGTACTTC
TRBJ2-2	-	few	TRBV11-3	CASKESNTGELFF	TGTGCCAGCAAAGAATCGAACACCGGGGAGCTGTTTTTT
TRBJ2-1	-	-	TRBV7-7	CASSSTGGESYNEQFF	TGTGCTAGCAGCTCCACTGGAGGGGAGTCCTACAATGAGCAGTTCTTC
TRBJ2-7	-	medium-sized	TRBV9	CASSGRDNSYEQYF	TGTGCCAGCAGCGGCCGGGACAACTCCTACGAGCAGTACTTC
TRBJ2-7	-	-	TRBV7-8	CASSLIELSYEQYF	TGTGCCAGCAGCTTAATCGAGCTCTCCTACGAGCAGTACTTC
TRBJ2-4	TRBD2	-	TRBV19	CAVKGVASGKNIQYF	TGTGCCGTGAAAGGAGTTGCTAGCGGCAAAAACATTCAGTACTTC
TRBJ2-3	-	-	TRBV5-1	CASSLEGGGLNTDTQYF	TGCGCCAGCAGCTTGGAGGGTGGCGGACTTAACACAGATACGCAGTATTTT
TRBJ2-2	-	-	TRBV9	CASSSLANTGELFF	TGTGCCAGCAGTAGCCTAGCGAACACCGGGGAGCTGTTTTTT
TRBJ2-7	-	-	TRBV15	CATSREGRQSSSSYEQYF	TGTGCCACCAGCAGAGAAGGCCGGCAGTCCTCGAGCTCCTACGAGCAGTACTTC
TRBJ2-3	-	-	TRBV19	CASSITLQGTDTQYF	TGTGCCAGTAGTATTACCCTACAGGGAACAGATACGCAGTATTTT